The 17 T cell receptor beta chains below were found in one sample sequenced in a study of Graves' ophthalmopathy and Graves' hyperthyroidism. Amplifying from RNA transcripts, the study obtained TCR beta CDR3 regions. First-round RT-PCR relied on HTBI primers, and a second-round multiplex PCR came next. One entry per CDR3 protein results from TCRdb running MiXCR on the multiplex PCR reads. The data contain approximately 540,000 distinct CDR3 sequences, 35% to 45% of them seen just once; the ten biggest clones take up 3.5% to 5%. The material sequenced was peripheral blood or thyroid tissue (not recorded which). These receptors originate from an adult man with Graves' hyperthyroidism.

This clonotype came up many times. The chain couples TRBV20-1 to TRBJ2-5; D may be TRBD2 (6 bases). The CDR3 is 13 amino acids. The ends were cut back, 2 bases at V and 2 bases at J, with 9 bases in the middle. Germline V gene data show CDR1 as DFQATT and CDR2 as SNEGSKA (reference sequence). CDR3 sequence: CSARLAPQETQYF. In nucleotides, the CDR3 is TGCAGTGCTAGACTAGCGCCACAAGAGACCCAGTACTTC.

This clonotype was recorded many times. CDR3 bases: TGTGCCAGCAGTCCCTGGGGGGGCTCTGGGGCCAACGTCCTGACTTTC. This sequence encodes CASSPWGGSGANVLTF. This chain joins TRBV6-5 and TRBJ2-6; 7 bases match TRBD2. V trimming: 5 bases; J trimming: 0 bases; junction bases outside the gene matches: 4. This CDR3 contains 16 residues. Germline V gene sequence: CDR1 MNHEY, CDR2 SVGAGI.

V gene TRBV2 combines with J gene TRBJ2-7; tentative D call: TRBD2 (6 bases). Trimming pared 6 bases from V and 2 bases from J, leaving 11 bases between. The length of the CDR3 is 13 residues. From germline, CDR1 is SNHLY and CDR2 FYNNEI. CDR3 region: CASREGKAYEQYF. CDR3 coding DNA: TGTGCCAGCAGGGAGGGGAAGGCCTACGAGCAGTACTTC.

The chain combines TRBV12-3 or TRBV12-4 with TRBJ2-3; D is possibly TRBD2 (6 bases). The CDR3 extends over 16 amino acids. Trimming took 6 bases from V and 4 from J, leaving 20 bases between them. CDR3 nucleotides: TGTGCCAGCAGGCGAGGACGGGAGATGGGAGCAGATACGCAGTATTTT. Its translation is CASRRGREMGADTQYF.

On this clonotype itself: A read error may account for a junction end that differs from germline. The rearrangement joins TRBV10-3 to TRBJ1-5; the D is unclear. The CDR3 covers 17 residues. Germline CDR1 and CDR2: ENHRY and SYGVKD. The DNA of the CDR3 is TGTGCCAGCAGTGGGGTTTCGCAGCGGATTAGCAATCAGCCCCAGCATTTT. Protein: CASSGVSQRISNQPQHF.

This clonotype occurred many times. This rearrangement joins TRBV11-1 to TRBJ2-7; TRBD1 agrees at 9 bases. Trimming removed 5 bases from V and 2 bases from J; junction bases left unmatched: 10. Germline V CDR1 and CDR2: SGHAT, FQDESV (reference sequence). The CDR3 extends over 16 amino acids. The CDR3 is CASSQNRGLFAYEQYF. DNA for the CDR3: TGTGCCAGCAGCCAGAACAGGGGGCTGTTCGCCTACGAGCAGTACTTC.

CDR3 nucleotides: TGTGCCAGCAGAGGGACAGCCACTCTGAACACTGAAGCTTTCTTT. This translates into CASRGTATLNTEAFF. The chain has TRBV12-3 or TRBV12-4 and TRBJ1-1, with TRBD1 identical over 7 bases. The trim removed 6 bases at V and 0 bases at J, leaving 7 bases unmatched. This CDR3 is 15 amino acids long.

This clonotype was found many times. This chain connects TRBV12-3 or TRBV12-4 to TRBJ1-2; 9 bases are shared with TRBD1. The CDR3 contains 18 residues. Trimming at V came to 5 bases and at J to 4 bases, leaving 17 bases not matched to a gene. The CDR3 nucleotides are TGTGCCAGCAGTCCACCCCCGGGACAGGGTCACCCGGGCTATGGCTACACCTTC. It yields the protein CASSPPPGQGHPGYGYTF.

On this clonotype itself: The conserved final phenylalanine or tryptophan is absent from the CDR3, which likely points to a read error. J is TRBJ1-6 and V is TRBV5-1; 10 nucleotides align to TRBD1. Per the germline V gene, CDR1 is SGHRS and CDR2 is YFSETQ. V trimming: 4 bases; J trimming: 13 bases; junction bases outside the gene matches: 8. This CDR3 region has 14 residues. This CDR3 is CASSPDRGLGPLHL. The CDR3 DNA reads TGCGCCAGCAGCCCAGACAGGGGGCTAGGTCCCCTCCACCTT.

The genes are TRBV12-3 or TRBV12-4 and TRBJ1-5; D gene uncertain. Trimming stripped 2 bases from V and 9 bases from J, with 23 bases between. The CDR3 length is 17 residues. The CDR3 loop is CASSLWVGQDLDRPQHF. CDR3 nucleotide sequence: TGTGCCAGCAGTTTATGGGTAGGGCAGGATCTGGATCGGCCCCAGCATTTT.

The chain links TRBV25-1 to TRBJ2-7, with TRBD1 matching 8 bases. The end of the DNA aligns better with TRBJ2-1, so the J call may be wrong. The CDR3 runs to 12 residues. Germline V gene sequence: CDR1 MGHDK, CDR2 SYGVNS. Here the CDR3 reads CASADRDNEQFF. CDR3 bases: TGTGCCAGCGCGGACAGGGACAATGAGCAGTTCTTC.

This clonotype appeared many times. The J gene is TRBJ1-1, the V gene TRBV6-1; 7 nucleotides match TRBD1. The CDR3 consists of 15 residues. Germline V gene lookup returns CDR1 MNHNS and CDR2 SASEGT. The V gene end was trimmed by 4 bases and the J gene end by 3 bases; junction bases not matched to a gene: 8. The CDR3: CASSAGQRDHTEAFF. For the CDR3, the DNA is TGTGCCAGCAGTGCGGGACAGCGCGATCACACTGAAGCTTTCTTT.

V and J are TRBV7-9 and TRBJ1-2; D gene unclear. V was clipped by 3 bases and J by 6 bases, with 17 bases between them. Germline V gives CDR1 SEHNR, CDR2 FQNEAQ (reference sequence). This CDR3 region has 15 residues. The CDR3 loop is CASSLNGRMRHGYTF. The CDR3 DNA follows: TGTGCCAGCAGCTTGAACGGGAGAATGCGTCATGGCTACACCTTC. Full variable domain (remainder filled in from reference TRBV7-9 and TRBJ1-2): DTGVSQNPRHKITKRGQNVTFRCDPISEHNRLYWYRQTLGQGPEFLTYFQNEAQLEKSRLLSDRFSAERPKGSFSTLEIQRTEQGDSAMYLCASSLNGRMRHGYTFGSGTRLTVV.

This clonotype has at least ten counts. This chain links TRBV7-3 with TRBJ2-5; 7 bases match TRBD1. The CDR3 runs to 13 residues. The V gene's germline CDR1 is SGHTA and CDR2 FQGTGA. Trimming at V came to 5 bases and at J to 5 bases, leaving 5 bases not matched to a gene. The CDR3 nucleotides are TGTGCCAGCAGCCTAAACAGGGGTGAGACCCAGTACTTC. It translates to CASSLNRGETQYF.

V is TRBV9 and J is TRBJ1-5; possible D gene TRBD1, 5 bases. The V end was cut by 4 bases, the J end by 0 bases, with 17 bases between. The CDR3 totals 17 residues. In germline, CDR1 is SGDLS, CDR2 YYNGEE. The DNA of the CDR3 is TGTGCCAGCAGCACCGGTGACAGACCGAATAGCAATCAGCCCCAGCATTTT. Translating it yields CASSTGDRPNSNQPQHF.

This clonotype was observed many times. The chain has TRBV7-2 and TRBJ1-1; a possible D gene is TRBD1 (5 bases). The length of the CDR3 is 14 residues. V lost 7 bases, J lost 0 bases, and 12 bases lay in between. Germline lookup yields CDR1 SGHTA and CDR2 FQGNSA. CDR3 region: CASKRGAMNTEAFF. The CDR3 DNA reads as TGTGCCAGCAAGCGGGGCGCTATGAACACTGAAGCTTTCTTT.

This clonotype was seen a few times. The chain has TRBV3-1 and TRBJ2-7, with 7 bases lining up with TRBD1. Germline CDR1 and CDR2: LGHDT and YNNKEL (reference sequence). The ends lost 1 base at V and 6 bases at J; junction bases unmatched: 12. This CDR3 contains 16 residues. The CDR3 sequence: CASSQASSGGWAEQYF. The CDR3 DNA follows: TGTGCCAGCAGCCAAGCGTCCTCAGGGGGATGGGCCGAGCAGTACTTC.